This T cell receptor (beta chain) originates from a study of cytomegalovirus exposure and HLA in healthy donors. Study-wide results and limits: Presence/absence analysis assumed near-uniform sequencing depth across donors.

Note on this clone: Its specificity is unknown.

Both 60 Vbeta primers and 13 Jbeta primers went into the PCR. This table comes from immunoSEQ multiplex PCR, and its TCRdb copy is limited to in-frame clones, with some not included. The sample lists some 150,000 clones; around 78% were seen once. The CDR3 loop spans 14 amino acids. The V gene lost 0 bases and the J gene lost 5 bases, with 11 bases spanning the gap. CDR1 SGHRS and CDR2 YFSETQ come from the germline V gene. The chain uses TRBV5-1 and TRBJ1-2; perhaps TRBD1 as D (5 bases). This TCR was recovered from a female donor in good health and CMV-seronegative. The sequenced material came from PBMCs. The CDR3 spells CASSLDQTVYGYTF. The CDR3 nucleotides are TGCGCCAGCAGCTTGGACCAGACAGTGTATGGCTACACCTTC. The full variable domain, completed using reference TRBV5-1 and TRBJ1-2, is KAGVTQTPRYLIKTRGQQVTLSCSPISGHRSVSWYQQTPGQGLQFLFEYFSETQRNKGNFPGRFSGRQFSNSRSEMNVSTLELGDSALYLCASSLDQTVYGYTFGSGTRLTVV.